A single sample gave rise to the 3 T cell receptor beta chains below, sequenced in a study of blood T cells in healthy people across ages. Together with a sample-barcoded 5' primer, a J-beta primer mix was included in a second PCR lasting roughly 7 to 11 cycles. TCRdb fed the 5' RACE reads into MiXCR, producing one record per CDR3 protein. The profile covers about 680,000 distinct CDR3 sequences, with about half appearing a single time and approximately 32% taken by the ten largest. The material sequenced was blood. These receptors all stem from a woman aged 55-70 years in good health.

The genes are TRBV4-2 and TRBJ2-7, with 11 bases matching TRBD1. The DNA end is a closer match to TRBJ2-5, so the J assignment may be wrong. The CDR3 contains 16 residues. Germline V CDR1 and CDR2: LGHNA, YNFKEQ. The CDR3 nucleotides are TGTGCCAGCAGCCAATCAGGACAGGGGGCAGAAAAGACCCAGTACTTC. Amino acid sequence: CASSQSGQGAEKTQYF.

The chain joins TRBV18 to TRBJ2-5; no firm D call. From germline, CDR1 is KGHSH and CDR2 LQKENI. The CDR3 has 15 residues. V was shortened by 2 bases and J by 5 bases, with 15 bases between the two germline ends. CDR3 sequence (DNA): TGTGCCAGCTCACCAGTCGACCGGAAAGGGGAGACCCAGTACTTC. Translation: CASSPVDRKGETQYF.

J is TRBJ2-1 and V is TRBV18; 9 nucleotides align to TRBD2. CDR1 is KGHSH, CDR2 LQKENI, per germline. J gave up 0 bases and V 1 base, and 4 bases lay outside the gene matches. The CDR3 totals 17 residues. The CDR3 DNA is TGTGCCAGCTCACCACGGGCTAGCGGGAACTCCTACAATGAGCAGTTCTTC. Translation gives CASSPRASGNSYNEQFF.